What follows describes a single TCR beta chain. Antigen: not known. These data belong to a study of T cell repertoires in cytomegalovirus infection. On the study more broadly: A matching HLA type, together with CMV infection, was signaled by public TCR beta signatures. Study outcomes and limitations: Cumulated frequencies of public TCR beta families served to identify carriers of CMV plus the relevant HLA.

J gave up 5 bases and V 6 bases, and 10 bases lay outside the gene matches. The germline V gene encodes CDR1 SQVTM and CDR2 ANQGSEA. This CDR3 has 14 amino acids. MiXCR, run by TCRdb on the reads, gives a single entry per CDR3 protein. This sample has around 310,000 distinct CDR3 sequences, with under 20% found just once. The chain couples TRBV29-1 to TRBJ2-5; TRBD2 matches at 9 bases. Sequenced sample: PBMCs. This TCR was sampled from a human donor in good health (CMV status not recorded). Some clones in this sample may be carry-over from other donors' samples. CDR3 sequence: CSVGASGDMETQYF. In DNA, the CDR3 is TGCAGCGTGGGGGCTAGCGGGGATATGGAGACCCAGTACTTC.